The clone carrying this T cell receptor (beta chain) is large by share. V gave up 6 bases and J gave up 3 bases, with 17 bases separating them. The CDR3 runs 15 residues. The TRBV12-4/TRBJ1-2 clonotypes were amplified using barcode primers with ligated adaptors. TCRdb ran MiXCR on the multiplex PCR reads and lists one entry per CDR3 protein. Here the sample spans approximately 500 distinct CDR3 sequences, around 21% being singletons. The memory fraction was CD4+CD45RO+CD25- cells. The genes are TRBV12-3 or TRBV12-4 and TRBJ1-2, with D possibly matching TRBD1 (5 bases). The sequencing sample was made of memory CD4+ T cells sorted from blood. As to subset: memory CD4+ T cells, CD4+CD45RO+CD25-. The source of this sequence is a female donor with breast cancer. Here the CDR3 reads CASSTTGILDYGYTF. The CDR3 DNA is TGTGCCAGCAGCACTACAGGTATACTCGACTATGGCTACACCTTC.